One T cell receptor (beta chain) is described in this entry. Germline CDR1 and CDR2: SGHRS and YFSETQ. V was pared by 0 bases and J by 14 bases, with 14 bases between. The CDR3 loop spans 12 amino acids. These data come from a study of blood T cell repertoires in COVID-19. Assay: immunoSEQ multiplex PCR; the TCRdb copy retains only in-frame clones and omits some. Of 400,000 to 500,000 clones listed, 88% are singletons. This receptor was identified in a woman aged 40 to 55 who had recovered from COVID-19. Sequenced material: PBMCs or T cells enriched from blood (not recorded which). The chain is built from TRBV5-1 and TRBJ1-2; the D is unclear. This CDR3 reads CASSLDGVIRTF. The CDR3 DNA sequence: TGCGCCAGCAGCTTGGATGGTGTAATTCGGACCTTC.